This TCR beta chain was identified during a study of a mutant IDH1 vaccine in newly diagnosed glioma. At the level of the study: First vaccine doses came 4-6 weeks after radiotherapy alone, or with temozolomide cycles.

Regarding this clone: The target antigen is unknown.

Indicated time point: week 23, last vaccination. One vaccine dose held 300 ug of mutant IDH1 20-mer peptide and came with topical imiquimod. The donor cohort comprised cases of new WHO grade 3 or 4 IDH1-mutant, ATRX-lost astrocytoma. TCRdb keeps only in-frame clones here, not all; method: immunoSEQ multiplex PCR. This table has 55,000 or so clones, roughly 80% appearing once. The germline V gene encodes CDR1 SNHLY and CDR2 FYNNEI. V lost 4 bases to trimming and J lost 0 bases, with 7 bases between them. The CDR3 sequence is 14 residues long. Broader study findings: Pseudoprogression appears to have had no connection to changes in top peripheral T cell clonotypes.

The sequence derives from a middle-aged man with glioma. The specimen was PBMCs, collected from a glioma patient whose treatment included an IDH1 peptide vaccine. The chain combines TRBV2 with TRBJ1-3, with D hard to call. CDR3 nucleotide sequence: TGTGCCAGCAGTGTGTGGAGCTCTGGAAACACCATATATTTT. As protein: CASSVWSSGNTIYF.